Each of the 8 T cell receptor beta chains below was sequenced from the same sample in a study of blood T cell repertoires in COVID-19. The table came from immunoSEQ multiplex PCR; TCRdb's copy has only in-frame clones and leaves some out. Among 150,000 to 200,000 clones listed, roughly 89% were seen once. Sequences were obtained from peripheral blood. The receptors were gathered from a woman aged 18-29 years who had recovered from COVID-19.

This chain uses TRBV7-2 with TRBJ1-1, with D possibly being TRBD1 (6 bases). V was clipped by 5 bases and J by 5 bases, with 15 bases between them. Germline CDR1 is SGHTA and CDR2 is FQGNSA. This CDR3 contains 14 residues. The CDR3 region is CASSPGGGLTEAFF. DNA of the CDR3: TGTGCCAGCAGCCCCGGGGGGGGGCTTACTGAAGCTTTCTTT.

The V gene is TRBV2, the J gene TRBJ2-3; TRBD2 matches at 13 bases. The V gene's germline CDR1 is SNHLY and CDR2 FYNNEI. The CDR3 contains 18 residues. V trimming: 8 bases; J trimming: 2 bases; junction bases outside the gene matches: 13. The CDR3 coding sequence is TGTGCCAGCTCCATGGGGGGACTAGCGGGGACATTCACAGATACGCAGTATTTT. Protein sequence: CASSMGGLAGTFTDTQYF.

This clone turned up a few times. The genes are TRBV18 and TRBJ1-3, with TRBD1 as a possible D gene (6 bases). The V gene's germline CDR1 is KGHSH and CDR2 LQKENI. Trimming shortened V by 3 bases and J by 4 bases, and 16 bases separated the two germline ends. CDR3 length: 16 residues. As DNA, the CDR3 is TGTGCCAGCTCACCGTACGACCGGACAGTAGGAAACACCATATATTTT. Protein sequence: CASSPYDRTVGNTIYF.

V is TRBV12-3 or TRBV12-4 and J is TRBJ1-1; D uncertain. The CDR3 runs to 11 residues. V lost 4 bases, J lost 4 bases, and 4 bases lay in between. For the CDR3, the DNA is TGTGCCAGCAGTTGGAGCACTGAAGCTTTCTTT. This codes for CASSWSTEAFF.

V and J are TRBV3-1 (or the pseudogene TRBV3-2) and TRBJ1-2, with D possibly TRBD1 on 5 matching bases. Germline lookup yields CDR1 LGHDT and CDR2 YNNKEL (reference sequence). V was clipped by 1 base and J by 2 bases, with 11 bases between them. The CDR3 contains 15 residues. CDR3 amino acids: CASSQAGMANYGYTF. As DNA, the CDR3 is TGTGCCAGCAGCCAAGCAGGGATGGCCAACTATGGCTACACCTTC.

This chain joins TRBV6-2 or TRBV6-3 and TRBJ2-1; 9 bases agree with TRBD2. J gave up 2 bases and V 3 bases, and 8 bases lay outside the gene matches. This CDR3 has 17 amino acids. The germline V gene encodes CDR1 MNHEY and CDR2 SVGEGT. This CDR3 is CASSYEEREAPYNEQFF. CDR3 DNA: TGTGCCAGCAGTTATGAAGAGCGGGAGGCACCCTACAATGAGCAGTTCTTC.

This chain connects TRBV29-1 to TRBJ1-2, with D uncertain. With 7 bases removed from V and 0 bases from J, the gap between germline ends came to 12 bases. The length of the CDR3 is 13 residues. Germline CDR1 reads SQVTM; CDR2 reads ANQGSEA. CDR3: CSAQRGTNYGYTF. The DNA of the CDR3 is TGCAGCGCCCAACGGGGAACTAACTATGGCTACACCTTC.

The rearrangement uses TRBV24-1 and TRBJ1-5; possibly TRBD1 for D (6 bases). The CDR3 is made up of 13 amino acids. V was pared by 10 bases and J by 5 bases, with 14 bases between. Per germline, CDR1 KGHDR and CDR2 SFDVKD. This CDR3 reads CATTQGPYQPQHF. CDR3 nucleotides: TGTGCCACGACACAGGGTCCTTATCAGCCCCAGCATTTT.